This record looks at one T cell receptor beta chain sequence and its context. The antigen remains unidentified. Data came from immunoSEQ multiplex PCR; TCRdb stores just in-frame clones and leaves some out. The table has about 110,000 clones, approximately 91% seen once; the top ten hold 7% to 9%. CDR3 length: 14 amino acids. The V end lost 3 bases, the J end lost 6 bases, and 9 bases lay between the germline ends. Per germline, CDR1 LNHDA and CDR2 SQIVND (reference sequence). The sample comes from a study of T cell responses to AZD1222 COVID-19 vaccine. General observations from the study: Only a handful of people who got AZD1222 tested seropositive at baseline. Reportedly, nearly half of unique spike TCRs recognized epitopes outside B.1.351/B.1.1.7 mutations. Donors were mostly white British, more females; clonal diversity possibly underestimated. After the peak T cell response, and only then, were repertoires sampled.

The chain recombines TRBV19 with TRBJ1-6; no clear D. Sequenced here: peripheral blood, sampled on day 0 of AZD1222 vaccination. The TCR originated in an adult in good health. CDR3 region: CASSIGQPNSPLHF. As DNA, the CDR3 is TGTGCCAGTAGTATTGGCCAGCCTAATTCACCCCTCCACTTT.